The entry below gives a single T cell receptor beta chain sequence along with its context. Methods used by the authors: Reference gene primers were amplified, and this amplification served to estimate nucleated cell counts. Libraries were prepared by immunoSEQ multiplex PCR; TCRdb keeps only in-frame clonotypes and omits some of them. The D gene and trimming were derived from the DNA, and the V and J assignments and clone size from that table. Of under 150,000 clones listed, more than 75% were seen once; the top ten hold 10% to 15%. This sample stems from a study of blood T cell repertoires in COVID-19. Study-wide background: The study drew acute and convalescent COVID-19 samples from the United States, Italy and Spain.

The germline V and J ends were trimmed by 1 base and 2 bases, with 13 bases remaining between them. This CDR3 has 16 amino acids. Germline lookup yields CDR1 LGHNA and CDR2 YSLEER. The receptor comes from a man aged 55 to 70 with active or convalescent COVID-19. The chain links TRBV4-3 to TRBJ2-3, with a tentative D call TRBD1 (6 bases). The sequenced sample was peripheral blood. The CDR3 spells CASSQGQDRITDTQYF. CDR3 nucleotide sequence: TGCGCCAGCAGCCAAGGCCAGGACAGAATCACAGATACGCAGTATTTT.